This TCR beta chain was recorded in a study of blood T cells in healthy people across ages. Overall study results and limits: Versus aged donors, long-lived donors had higher diversity and more naive CD4+ cells.

With a J-beta primer mix and a sample-barcoded 5' primer, a second PCR ran 7 to 11 cycles. MiXCR, run by TCRdb on the 5' RACE reads, gives a single entry per CDR3 protein. The table records 1.5 million or so distinct CDR3 sequences, 40% to 50% of them present only once. On this clonotype itself: Its cognate antigen is unknown.

The CDR3 has 14 amino acids. Trimming pared 6 bases from V and 3 bases from J, leaving 12 bases between. The TCR comes from a woman aged 18-29 years in good health. The chain combines TRBV12-3 or TRBV12-4 with TRBJ2-1, with D possibly being TRBD2 (5 bases). Sequencing was carried out using blood. CDR3: CASSRRTFYNEQFF. DNA of the CDR3: TGTGCCAGCAGCCGCCGGACTTTCTACAATGAGCAGTTCTTC.